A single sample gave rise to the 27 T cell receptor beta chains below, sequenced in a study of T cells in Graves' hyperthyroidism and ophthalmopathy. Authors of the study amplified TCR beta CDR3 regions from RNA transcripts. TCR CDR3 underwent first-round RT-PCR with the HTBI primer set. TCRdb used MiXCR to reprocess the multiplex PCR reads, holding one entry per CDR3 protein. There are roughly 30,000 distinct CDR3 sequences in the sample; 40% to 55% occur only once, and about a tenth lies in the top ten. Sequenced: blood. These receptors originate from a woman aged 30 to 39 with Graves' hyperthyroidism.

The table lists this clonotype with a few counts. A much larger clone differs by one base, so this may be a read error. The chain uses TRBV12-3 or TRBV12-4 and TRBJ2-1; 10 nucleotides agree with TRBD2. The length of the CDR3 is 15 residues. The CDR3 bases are TGTGCCAGCAGTTTCCTAGCGGGGGAGCTGGACCGACAGCTCTTC. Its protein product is CASSFLAGELDRQLF.

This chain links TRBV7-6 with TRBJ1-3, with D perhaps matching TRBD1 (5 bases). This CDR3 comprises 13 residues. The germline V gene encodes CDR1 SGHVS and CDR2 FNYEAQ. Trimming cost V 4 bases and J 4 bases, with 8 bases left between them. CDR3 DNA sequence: TGTGCCAGCAGCTCTGGGGGAGGAAACACCATATATTTT. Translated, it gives CASSSGGGNTIYF. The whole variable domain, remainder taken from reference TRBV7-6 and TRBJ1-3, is GAGVSQSPRYKVTKRGQDVALRCDPISGHVSLYWYRQALGQGPEFLTYFNYEAQQDKSGLPNDRFSAERPEGSISTLTIQRTEQRDSAMYRCASSSGGGNTIYFGEGSWLTVV.

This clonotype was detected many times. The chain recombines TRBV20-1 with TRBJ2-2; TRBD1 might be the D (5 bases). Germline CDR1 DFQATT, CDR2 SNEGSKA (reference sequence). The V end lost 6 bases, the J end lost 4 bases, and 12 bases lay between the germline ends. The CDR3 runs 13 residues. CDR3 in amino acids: CSAPDTGTGELFF. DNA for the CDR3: TGCAGTGCCCCGGACACGGGCACCGGGGAGCTGTTTTTT.

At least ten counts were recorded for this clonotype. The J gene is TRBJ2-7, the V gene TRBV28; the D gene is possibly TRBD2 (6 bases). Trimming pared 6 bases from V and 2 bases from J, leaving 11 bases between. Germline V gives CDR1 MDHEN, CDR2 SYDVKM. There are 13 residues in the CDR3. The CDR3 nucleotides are TGTGCCAGCAGCCAAATAGCGGCCTACGAGCAGTACTTC. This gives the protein CASSQIAAYEQYF.

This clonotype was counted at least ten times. Here the CDR3 DNA reads TGTGCCAGCAGGAATACCGGCAATCAGCCCCAGCATTTT. It yields the protein CASRNTGNQPQHF. This chain joins TRBV6-1 and TRBJ1-5, with no clear D. The CDR3 sequence is 13 residues long. Germline CDR1 MNHNS, CDR2 SASEGT. V was pared by 6 bases and J by 2 bases, with 8 bases between.

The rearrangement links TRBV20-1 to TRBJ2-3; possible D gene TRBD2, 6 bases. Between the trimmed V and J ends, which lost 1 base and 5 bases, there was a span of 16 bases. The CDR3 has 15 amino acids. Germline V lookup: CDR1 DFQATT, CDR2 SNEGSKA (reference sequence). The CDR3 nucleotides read TGCAGTGCTAGAGCGCACGTGGGGGGAGAAGATACGCAGTATTTT. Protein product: CSARAHVGGEDTQYF.

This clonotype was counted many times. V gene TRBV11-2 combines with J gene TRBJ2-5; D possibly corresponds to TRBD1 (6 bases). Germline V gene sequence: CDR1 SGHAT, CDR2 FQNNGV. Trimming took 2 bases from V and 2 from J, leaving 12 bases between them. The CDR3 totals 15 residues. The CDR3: CASSLFGQTQETQYF. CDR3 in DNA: TGTGCCAGCAGCTTATTCGGACAGACTCAAGAGACCCAGTACTTC. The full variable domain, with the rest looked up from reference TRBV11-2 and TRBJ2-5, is EAGVAQSPRYKIIEKRQSVAFWCNPISGHATLYWYQQILGQGPKLLIQFQNNGVVDDSQLPKDRFSAERLKGVDSTLKIQPAKLEDSAVYLCASSLFGQTQETQYFGPGTRLLVL.

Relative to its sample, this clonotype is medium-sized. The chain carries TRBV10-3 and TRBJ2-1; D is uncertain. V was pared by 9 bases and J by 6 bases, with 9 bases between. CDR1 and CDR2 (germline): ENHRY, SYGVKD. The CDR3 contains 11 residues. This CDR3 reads CAMGAGNEQFF. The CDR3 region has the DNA TGTGCCATGGGCGCTGGCAATGAGCAGTTCTTC.

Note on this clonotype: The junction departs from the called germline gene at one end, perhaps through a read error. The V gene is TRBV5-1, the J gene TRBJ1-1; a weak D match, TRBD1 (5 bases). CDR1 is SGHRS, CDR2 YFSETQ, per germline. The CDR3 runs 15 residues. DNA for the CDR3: TGCGCCAGCAACTCACAAACCGGACGGGGCACTGAAGCTTTCTTC. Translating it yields CASNSQTGRGTEAFF.

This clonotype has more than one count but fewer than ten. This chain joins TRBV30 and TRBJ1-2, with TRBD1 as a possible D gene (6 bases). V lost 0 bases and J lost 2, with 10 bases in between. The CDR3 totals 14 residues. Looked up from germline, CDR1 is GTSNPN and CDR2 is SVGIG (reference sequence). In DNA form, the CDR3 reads TGTGCCTGGAGTGTACAGGGATCCAACTATGGCTACACCTTC. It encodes CAWSVQGSNYGYTF.

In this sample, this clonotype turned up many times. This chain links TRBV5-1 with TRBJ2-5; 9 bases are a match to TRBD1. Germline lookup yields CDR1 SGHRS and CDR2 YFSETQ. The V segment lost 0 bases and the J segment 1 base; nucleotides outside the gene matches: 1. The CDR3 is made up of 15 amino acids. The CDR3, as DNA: TGCGCCAGCAGCTTGGGGGGACAGGGCCAAGAGACCCAGTACTTC. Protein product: CASSLGGQGQETQYF.

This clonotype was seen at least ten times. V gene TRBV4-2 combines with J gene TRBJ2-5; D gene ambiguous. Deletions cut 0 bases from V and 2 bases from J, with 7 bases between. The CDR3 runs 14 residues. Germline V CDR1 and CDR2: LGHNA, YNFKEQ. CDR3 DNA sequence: TGTGCCAGCAGCCAAGATCTCCGGCAAGAGACCCAGTACTTC. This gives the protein CASSQDLRQETQYF.

Here the CDR3 DNA reads TGTGCCAGCTCTTCGATCTTACGACTAGCAGCTAGCACAGATACGCAGTATTTT. It yields the protein CASSSILRLAASTDTQYF. The rearrangement uses TRBV27 and TRBJ2-3, with TRBD2 matching 7 bases. Looked up from germline, CDR1 is MNHEY and CDR2 is SMNVEV (reference sequence). V lost 8 bases and J lost 0; bases outside the gene matches: 17. This CDR3 is built from 18 residues.

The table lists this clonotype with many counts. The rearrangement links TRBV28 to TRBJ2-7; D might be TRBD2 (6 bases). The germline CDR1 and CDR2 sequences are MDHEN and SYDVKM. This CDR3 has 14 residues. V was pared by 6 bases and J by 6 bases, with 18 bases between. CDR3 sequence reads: CASSLAGPLPEQYF. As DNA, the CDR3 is TGTGCCAGCAGCTTGGCGGGGCCCCTCCCCGAGCAGTACTTC.

The CDR3 region is CASSLKGGQPQHF. As DNA, the CDR3 is TGTGCCAGCAGCTTGAAGGGGGGGCAGCCCCAGCATTTT. This chain joins TRBV5-8 and TRBJ1-5, with D possibly TRBD1 on 6 matching bases. The CDR3 is 13 residues long. Trimming cost V 1 base and J 7 bases, with 9 bases left between them. Per the germline V gene, CDR1 is SGHTS and CDR2 is YDEGEE.

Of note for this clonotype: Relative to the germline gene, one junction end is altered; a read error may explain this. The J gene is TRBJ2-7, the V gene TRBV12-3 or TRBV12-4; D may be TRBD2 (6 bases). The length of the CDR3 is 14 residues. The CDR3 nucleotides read TGTGCCAGAAGTTTCACCGCGGGAACCTACGAGCAGTACTTC. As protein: CARSFTAGTYEQYF.

CDR3 nucleotide sequence: TGCGCCAGCAGGACCGGGACTAGCTCCTACGAGCAGTACTTC. Amino acids: CASRTGTSSYEQYF. V usage is TRBV5-1 and J usage is TRBJ2-7, with 8 bases that match TRBD2. Germline V gene sequence: CDR1 SGHRS, CDR2 YFSETQ. The CDR3 contains 14 residues. Trimming cost V 5 bases and J 0 bases; bases outside gene matches: 4. Complete variable domain (other parts from reference TRBV5-1 and TRBJ2-7): KAGVTQTPRYLIKTRGQQVTLSCSPISGHRSVSWYQQTPGQGLQFLFEYFSETQRNKGNFPGRFSGRQFSNSRSEMNVSTLELGDSALYLCASRTGTSSYEQYFGPGTRLTVT.

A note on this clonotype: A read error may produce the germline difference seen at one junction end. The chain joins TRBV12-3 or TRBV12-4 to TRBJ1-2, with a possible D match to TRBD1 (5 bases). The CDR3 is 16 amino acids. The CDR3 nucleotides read TGTGCCAGGAGTTTGCGGGGGATAGGTTCAACCTATGGCTACACCTTC. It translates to CARSLRGIGSTYGYTF.

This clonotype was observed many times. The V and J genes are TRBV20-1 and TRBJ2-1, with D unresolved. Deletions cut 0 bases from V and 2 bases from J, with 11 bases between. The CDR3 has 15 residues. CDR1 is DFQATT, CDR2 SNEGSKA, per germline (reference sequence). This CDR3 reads CSARDVRRPYNEQFF. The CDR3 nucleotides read TGCAGTGCTAGAGATGTTAGGAGACCCTACAATGAGCAGTTCTTC.

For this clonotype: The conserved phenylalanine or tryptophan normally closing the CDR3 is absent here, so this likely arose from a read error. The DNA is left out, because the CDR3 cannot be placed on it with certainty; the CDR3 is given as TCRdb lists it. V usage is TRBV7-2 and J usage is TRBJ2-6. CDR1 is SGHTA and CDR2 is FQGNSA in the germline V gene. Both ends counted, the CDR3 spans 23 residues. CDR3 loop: CASSLRSAGSIHEKYSGANVLTV.

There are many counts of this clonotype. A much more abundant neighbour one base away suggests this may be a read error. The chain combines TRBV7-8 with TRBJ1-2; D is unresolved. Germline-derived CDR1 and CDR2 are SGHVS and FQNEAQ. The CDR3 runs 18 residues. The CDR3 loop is CAGSTKRAGLQPLYGYTF. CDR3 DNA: TGTGCCGGCAGCACAAAACGGGCCGGCCTACAGCCCCTCTATGGCTACACCTTC.

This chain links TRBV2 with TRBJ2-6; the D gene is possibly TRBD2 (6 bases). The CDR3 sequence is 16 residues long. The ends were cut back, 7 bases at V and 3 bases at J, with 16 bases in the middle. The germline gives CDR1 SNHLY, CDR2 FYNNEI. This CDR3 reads CASTIEGGFGANVLTF. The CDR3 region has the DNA TGTGCCAGCACTATAGAGGGAGGCTTTGGGGCCAACGTCCTGACTTTC.

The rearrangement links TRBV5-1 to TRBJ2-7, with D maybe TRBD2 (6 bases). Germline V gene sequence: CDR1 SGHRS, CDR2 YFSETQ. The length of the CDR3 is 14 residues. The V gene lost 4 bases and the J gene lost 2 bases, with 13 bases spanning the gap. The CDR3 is CASSLPAGPYEQYF. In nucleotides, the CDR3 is TGCGCCAGCAGCCTCCCTGCGGGGCCCTACGAGCAGTACTTC.

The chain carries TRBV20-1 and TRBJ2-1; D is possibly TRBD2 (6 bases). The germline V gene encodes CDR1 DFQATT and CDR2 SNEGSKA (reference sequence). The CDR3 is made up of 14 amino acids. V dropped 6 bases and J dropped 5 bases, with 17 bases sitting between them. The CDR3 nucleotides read TGCAGTGCCGTGTCCGGGCTAGCGCACAATGAGCAGTTCTTC. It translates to CSAVSGLAHNEQFF.

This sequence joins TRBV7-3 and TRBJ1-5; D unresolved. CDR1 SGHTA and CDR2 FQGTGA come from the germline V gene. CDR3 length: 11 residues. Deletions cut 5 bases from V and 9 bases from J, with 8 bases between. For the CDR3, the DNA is TGTGCCAGCAGCCCGGTTGTGCCCCAGCATTTT. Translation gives CASSPVVPQHF.

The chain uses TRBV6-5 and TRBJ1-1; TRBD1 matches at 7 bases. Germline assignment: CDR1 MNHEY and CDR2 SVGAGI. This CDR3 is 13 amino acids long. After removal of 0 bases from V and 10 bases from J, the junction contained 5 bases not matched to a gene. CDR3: CASSYSSRGGAFF. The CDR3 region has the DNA TGTGCCAGCAGTTACTCTTCCAGGGGGGGAGCTTTCTTT.

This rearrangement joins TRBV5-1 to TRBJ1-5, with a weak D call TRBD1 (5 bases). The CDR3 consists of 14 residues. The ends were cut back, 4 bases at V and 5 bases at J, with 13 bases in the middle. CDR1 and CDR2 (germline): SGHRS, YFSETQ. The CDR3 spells CASSPSGGHQPQHF. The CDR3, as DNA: TGCGCCAGCAGCCCTTCGGGGGGACATCAGCCCCAGCATTTT.